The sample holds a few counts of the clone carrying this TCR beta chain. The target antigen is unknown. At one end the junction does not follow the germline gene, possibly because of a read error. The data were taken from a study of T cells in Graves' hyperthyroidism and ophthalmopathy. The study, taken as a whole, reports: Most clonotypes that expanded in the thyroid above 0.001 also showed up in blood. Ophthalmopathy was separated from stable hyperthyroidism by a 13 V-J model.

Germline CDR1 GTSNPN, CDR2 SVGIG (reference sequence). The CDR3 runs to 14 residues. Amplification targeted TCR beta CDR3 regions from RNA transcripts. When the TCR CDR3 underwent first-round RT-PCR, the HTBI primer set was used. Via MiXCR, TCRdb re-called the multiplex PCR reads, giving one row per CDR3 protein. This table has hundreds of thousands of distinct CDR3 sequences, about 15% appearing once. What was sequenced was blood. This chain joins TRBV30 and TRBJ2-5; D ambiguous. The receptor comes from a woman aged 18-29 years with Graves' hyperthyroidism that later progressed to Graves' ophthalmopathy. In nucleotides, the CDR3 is TGTGCCTGGAGTAATGGCGTAGTCCGAGAGGCCCAGTACTTC. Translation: CAWSNGVVREAQYF.